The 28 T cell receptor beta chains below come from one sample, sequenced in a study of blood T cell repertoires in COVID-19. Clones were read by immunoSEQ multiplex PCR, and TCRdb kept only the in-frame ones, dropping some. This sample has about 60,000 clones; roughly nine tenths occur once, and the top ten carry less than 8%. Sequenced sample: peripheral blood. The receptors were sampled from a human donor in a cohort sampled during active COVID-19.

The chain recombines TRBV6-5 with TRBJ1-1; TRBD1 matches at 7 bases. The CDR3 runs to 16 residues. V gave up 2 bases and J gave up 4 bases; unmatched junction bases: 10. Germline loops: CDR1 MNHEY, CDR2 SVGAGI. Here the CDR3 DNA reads TGTGCCAGCAGTTACGTGACAGGGAAATTTGGCACTGAAGCTTTCTTT. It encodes CASSYVTGKFGTEAFF.

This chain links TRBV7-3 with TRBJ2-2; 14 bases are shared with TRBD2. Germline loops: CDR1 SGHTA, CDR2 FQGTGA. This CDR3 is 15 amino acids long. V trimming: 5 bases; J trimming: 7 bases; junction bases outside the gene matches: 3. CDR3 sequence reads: CASSKGLAGDGELFF. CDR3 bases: TGTGCCAGCAGCAAGGGACTAGCGGGGGACGGGGAGCTGTTTTTT.

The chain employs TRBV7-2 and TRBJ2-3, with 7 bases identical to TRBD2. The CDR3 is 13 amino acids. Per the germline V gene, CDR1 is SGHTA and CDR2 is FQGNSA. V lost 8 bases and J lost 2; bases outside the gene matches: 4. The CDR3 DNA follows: TGTGCCAGCGGGGGACTAAACACAGATACGCAGTATTTT. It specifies CASGGLNTDTQYF.

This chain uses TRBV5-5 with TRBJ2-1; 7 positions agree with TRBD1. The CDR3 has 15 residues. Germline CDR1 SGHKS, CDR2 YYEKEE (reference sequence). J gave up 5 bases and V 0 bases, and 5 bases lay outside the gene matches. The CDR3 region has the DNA TGTGCCAGCAGCTTGGGACAGGGAGTGGACAATGAGCAGTTCTTC. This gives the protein CASSLGQGVDNEQFF.

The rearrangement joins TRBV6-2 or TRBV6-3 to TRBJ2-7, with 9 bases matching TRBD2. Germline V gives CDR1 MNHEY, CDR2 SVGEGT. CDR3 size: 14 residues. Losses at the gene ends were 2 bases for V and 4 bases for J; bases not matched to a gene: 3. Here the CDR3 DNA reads TGTGCCAGCAGTTACGGGCGGGAGGGGTACGAGCAGTACTTC. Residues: CASSYGREGYEQYF.

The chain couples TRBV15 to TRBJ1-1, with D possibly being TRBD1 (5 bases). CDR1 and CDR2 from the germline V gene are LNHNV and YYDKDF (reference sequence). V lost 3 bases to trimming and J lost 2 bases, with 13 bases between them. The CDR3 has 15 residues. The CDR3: CATSSGRGGNTEAFF. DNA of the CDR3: TGTGCCACCAGCAGTGGCCGCGGGGGTAACACTGAAGCTTTCTTT.

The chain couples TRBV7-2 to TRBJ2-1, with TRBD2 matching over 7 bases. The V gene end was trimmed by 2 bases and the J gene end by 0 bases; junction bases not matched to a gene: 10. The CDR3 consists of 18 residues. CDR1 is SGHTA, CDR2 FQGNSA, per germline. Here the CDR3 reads CASSLPLTSPSSYNEQFF. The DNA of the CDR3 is TGTGCCAGCAGCTTACCCCTGACTAGCCCGAGCTCCTACAATGAGCAGTTCTTC.

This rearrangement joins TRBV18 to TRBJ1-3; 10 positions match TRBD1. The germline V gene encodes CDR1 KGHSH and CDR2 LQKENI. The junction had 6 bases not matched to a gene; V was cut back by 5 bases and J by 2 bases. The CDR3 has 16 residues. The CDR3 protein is CASSNVGQGAGNTIYF. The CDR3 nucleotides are TGTGCCAGCTCAAACGTTGGACAGGGGGCTGGAAACACCATATATTTT.

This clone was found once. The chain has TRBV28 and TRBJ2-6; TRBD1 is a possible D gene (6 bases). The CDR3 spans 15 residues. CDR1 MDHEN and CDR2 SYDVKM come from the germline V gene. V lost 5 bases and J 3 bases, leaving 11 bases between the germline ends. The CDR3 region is CASSPQGYGANVLTF. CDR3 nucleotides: TGTGCCAGCAGTCCTCAGGGGTATGGGGCCAACGTCCTGACTTTC. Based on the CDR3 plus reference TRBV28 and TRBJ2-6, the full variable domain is DVKVTQSSRYLVKRTGEKVFLECVQDMDHENMFWYRQDPGLGLRLIYFSYDVKMKEKGDIPEGYSVSREKKERFSLILESASTNQTSMYLCASSPQGYGANVLTFGAGSRLTVL.

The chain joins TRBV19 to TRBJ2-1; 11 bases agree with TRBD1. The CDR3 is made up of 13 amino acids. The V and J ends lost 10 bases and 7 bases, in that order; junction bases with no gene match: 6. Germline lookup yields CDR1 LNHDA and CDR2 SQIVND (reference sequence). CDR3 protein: CATGQGAINEQFF. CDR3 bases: TGTGCCACCGGACAGGGGGCAATTAATGAGCAGTTCTTC.

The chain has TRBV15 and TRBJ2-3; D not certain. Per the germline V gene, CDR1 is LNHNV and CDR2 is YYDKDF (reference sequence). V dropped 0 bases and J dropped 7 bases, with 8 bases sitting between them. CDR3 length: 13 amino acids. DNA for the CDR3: TGTGCCACCAGCAGAGAGGCGCGGTATACGCAGTATTTT. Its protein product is CATSREARYTQYF.

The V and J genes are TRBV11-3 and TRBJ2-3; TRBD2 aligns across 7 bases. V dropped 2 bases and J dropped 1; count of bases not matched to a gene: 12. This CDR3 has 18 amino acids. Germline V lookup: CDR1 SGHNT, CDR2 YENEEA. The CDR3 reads CASSLTDRASGRTDTQYF. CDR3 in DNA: TGTGCCAGCAGCTTAACCGACCGGGCTAGCGGCCGCACAGATACGCAGTATTTT.

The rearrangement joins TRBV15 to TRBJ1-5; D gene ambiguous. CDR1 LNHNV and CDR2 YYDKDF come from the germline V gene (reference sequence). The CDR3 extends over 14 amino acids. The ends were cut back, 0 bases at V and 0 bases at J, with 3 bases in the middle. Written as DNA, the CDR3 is TGTGCCACCAGCAGAGACAGTAGCAATCAGCCCCAGCATTTT. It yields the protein CATSRDSSNQPQHF.

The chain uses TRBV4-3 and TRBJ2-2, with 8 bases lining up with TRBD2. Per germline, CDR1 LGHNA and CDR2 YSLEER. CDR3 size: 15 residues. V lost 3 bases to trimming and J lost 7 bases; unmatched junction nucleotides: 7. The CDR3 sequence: CASSQWREEVGELFF. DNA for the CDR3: TGCGCCAGCAGCCAGTGGCGGGAGGAGGTCGGGGAGCTGTTTTTT.

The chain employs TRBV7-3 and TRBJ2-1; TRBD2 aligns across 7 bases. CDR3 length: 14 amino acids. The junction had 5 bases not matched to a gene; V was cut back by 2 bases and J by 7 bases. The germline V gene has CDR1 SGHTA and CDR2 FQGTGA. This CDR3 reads CASSLASGGNEQFF. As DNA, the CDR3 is TGTGCCAGCAGCTTAGCTAGCGGAGGAAATGAGCAGTTCTTC.

CDR3 loop: CASSAQPGQGPGGYTF. The DNA of the CDR3 is TGTGCCAGCAGTGCCCAACCGGGACAGGGTCCTGGTGGCTACACCTTC. The rearrangement uses TRBV28 and TRBJ1-2, with 9 bases aligning to TRBD1. J lost 7 bases, V lost 5 bases, and 14 bases had no gene match. The CDR3 is made up of 16 amino acids. Germline V gene data show CDR1 as MDHEN and CDR2 as SYDVKM.

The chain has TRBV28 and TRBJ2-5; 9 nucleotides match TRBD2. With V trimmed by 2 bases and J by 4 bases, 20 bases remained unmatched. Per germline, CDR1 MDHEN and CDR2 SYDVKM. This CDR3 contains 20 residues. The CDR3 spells CASSLGRFERGDRLPETQYF. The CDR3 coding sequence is TGTGCCAGCAGTTTAGGTCGGTTTGAGCGGGGGGATCGGTTACCAGAGACCCAGTACTTC.

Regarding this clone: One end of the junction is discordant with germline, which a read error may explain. CDR3 in amino acids: CASSRPGGPGETQYF. CDR3 in DNA: TGTGCTAGCAGTCGACCGGGGGGGCCGGGGGAGACCCAGTACTTC. The V call is TRBV7-7, the J call TRBJ2-5; the match to TRBD2 covers 8 bases. The CDR3 is made up of 15 amino acids. Looked up from germline, CDR1 is SSHAT and CDR2 is FNYEAQ (reference sequence).

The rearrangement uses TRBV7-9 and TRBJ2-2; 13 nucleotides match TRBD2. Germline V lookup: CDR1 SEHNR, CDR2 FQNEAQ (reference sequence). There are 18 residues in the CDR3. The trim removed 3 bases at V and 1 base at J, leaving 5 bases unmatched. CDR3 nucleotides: TGTGCCAGCAGCTTCTCGGGACTAGCGGGACAGAACACCGGGGAGCTGTTTTTT. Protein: CASSFSGLAGQNTGELFF.

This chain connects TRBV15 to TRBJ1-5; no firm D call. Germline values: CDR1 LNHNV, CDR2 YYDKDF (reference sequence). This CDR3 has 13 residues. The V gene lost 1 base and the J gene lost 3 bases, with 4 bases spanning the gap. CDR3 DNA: TGTGCCACCAGCAGAGGCTACAATCAGCCCCAGCATTTT. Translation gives CATSRGYNQPQHF.

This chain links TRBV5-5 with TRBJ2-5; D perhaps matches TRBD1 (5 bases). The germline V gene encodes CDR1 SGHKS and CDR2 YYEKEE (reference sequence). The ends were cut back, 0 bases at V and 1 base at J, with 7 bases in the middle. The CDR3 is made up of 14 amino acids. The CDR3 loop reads CASSLGQIQETQYF. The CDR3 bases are TGTGCCAGCAGCTTGGGACAGATCCAAGAGACCCAGTACTTC.

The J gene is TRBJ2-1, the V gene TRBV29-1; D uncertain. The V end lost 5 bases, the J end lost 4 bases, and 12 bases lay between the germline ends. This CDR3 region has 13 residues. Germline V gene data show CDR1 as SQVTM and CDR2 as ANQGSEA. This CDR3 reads CSVSHDKYNEQFF. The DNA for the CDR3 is TGCAGCGTTTCACACGACAAATACAATGAGCAGTTCTTC.

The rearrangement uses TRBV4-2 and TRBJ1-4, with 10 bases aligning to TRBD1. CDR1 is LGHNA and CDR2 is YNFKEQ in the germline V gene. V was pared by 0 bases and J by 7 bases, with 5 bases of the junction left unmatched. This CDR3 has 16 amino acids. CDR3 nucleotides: TGTGCCAGCAGCCAAGATGGGGGACAGGGGTCTGAAAAACTGTTTTTT. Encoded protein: CASSQDGGQGSEKLFF.

The CDR3 region is CASSVLGEAFF. CDR3 coding DNA: TGTGCCAGCAGTGTACTCGGTGAAGCTTTCTTT. The chain couples TRBV28 to TRBJ1-1; D not resolved. CDR1 and CDR2 from the germline V gene are MDHEN and SYDVKM. The V end was cut by 5 bases, the J end by 7 bases, with 8 bases between. The CDR3 is made up of 11 amino acids.

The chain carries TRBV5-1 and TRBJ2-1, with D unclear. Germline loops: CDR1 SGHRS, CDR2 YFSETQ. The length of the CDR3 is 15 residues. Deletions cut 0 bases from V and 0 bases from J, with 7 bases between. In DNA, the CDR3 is TGCGCCAGCAGCTTGGTTGTCAACTCCTACAATGAGCAGTTCTTC. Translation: CASSLVVNSYNEQFF.

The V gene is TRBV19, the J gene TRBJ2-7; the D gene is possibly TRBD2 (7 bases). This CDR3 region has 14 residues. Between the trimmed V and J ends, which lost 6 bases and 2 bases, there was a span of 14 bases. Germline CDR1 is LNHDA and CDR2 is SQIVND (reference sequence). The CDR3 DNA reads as TGTGCCAGTAGCCCCCCGGGGGGCGCCTACGAGCAGTACTTC. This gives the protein CASSPPGGAYEQYF.

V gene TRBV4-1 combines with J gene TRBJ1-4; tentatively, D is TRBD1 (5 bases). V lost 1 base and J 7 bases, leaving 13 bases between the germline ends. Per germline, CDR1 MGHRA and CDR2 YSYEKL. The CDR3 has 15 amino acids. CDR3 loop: CASSQVGRSPEKLFF. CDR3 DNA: TGCGCCAGCAGCCAAGTGGGGCGTAGTCCTGAAAAACTGTTTTTT.

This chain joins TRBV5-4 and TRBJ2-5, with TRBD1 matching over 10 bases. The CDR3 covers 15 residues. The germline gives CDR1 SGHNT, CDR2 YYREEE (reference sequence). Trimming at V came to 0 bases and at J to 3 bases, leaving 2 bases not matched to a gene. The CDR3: CASSLAGTGEETQYF. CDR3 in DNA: TGTGCCAGCAGCTTGGCCGGGACAGGGGAAGAGACCCAGTACTTC.